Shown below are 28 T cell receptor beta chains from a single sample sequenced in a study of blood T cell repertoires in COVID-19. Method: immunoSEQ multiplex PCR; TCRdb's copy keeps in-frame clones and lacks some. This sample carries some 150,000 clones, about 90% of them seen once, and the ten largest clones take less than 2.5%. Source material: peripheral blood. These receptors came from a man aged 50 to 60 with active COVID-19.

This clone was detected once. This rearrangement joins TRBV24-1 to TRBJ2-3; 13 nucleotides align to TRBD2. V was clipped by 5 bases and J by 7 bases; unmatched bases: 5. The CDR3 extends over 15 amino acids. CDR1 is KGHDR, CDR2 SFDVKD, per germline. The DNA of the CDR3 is TGTGCCACCAGTGTTGCGACTAGCGGGGGGTATACGCAGTATTTT. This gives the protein CATSVATSGGYTQYF.

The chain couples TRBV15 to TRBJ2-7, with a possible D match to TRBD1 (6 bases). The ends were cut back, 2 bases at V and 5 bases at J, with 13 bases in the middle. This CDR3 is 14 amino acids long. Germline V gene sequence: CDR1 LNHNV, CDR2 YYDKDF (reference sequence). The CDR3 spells CATSRTTGRDEQYF. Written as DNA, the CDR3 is TGTGCCACCAGCAGAACGACAGGCCGGGACGAGCAGTACTTC.

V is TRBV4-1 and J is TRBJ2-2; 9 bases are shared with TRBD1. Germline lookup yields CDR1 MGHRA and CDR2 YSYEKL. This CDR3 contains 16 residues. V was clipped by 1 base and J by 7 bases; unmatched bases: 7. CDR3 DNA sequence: TGCGCCAGCAGCCAAGGTGCGGGACAGGGATACGGGGAGCTGTTTTTT. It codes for CASSQGAGQGYGELFF.

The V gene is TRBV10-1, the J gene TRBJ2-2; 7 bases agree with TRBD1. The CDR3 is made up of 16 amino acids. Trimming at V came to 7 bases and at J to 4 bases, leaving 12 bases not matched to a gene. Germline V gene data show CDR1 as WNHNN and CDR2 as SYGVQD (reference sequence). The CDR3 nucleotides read TGCGCCAGCATCCTAATGTTGGGACAGCCCACCGGGGAGCTGTTTTTT. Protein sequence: CASILMLGQPTGELFF.

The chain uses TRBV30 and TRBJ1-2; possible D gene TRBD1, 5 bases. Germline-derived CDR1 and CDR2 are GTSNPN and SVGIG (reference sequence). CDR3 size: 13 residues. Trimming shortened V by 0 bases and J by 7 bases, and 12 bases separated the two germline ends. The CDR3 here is CAWSVEVGLGYTF. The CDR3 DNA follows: TGTGCCTGGAGTGTCGAGGTGGGGCTTGGCTACACCTTC.

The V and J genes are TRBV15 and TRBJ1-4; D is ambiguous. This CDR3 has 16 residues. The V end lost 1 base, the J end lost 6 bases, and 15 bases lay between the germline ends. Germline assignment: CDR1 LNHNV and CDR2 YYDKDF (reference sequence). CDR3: CATSRVGLIGDEKLFF. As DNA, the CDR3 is TGTGCCACCAGCAGAGTAGGTCTTATCGGGGATGAAAAACTGTTTTTT.

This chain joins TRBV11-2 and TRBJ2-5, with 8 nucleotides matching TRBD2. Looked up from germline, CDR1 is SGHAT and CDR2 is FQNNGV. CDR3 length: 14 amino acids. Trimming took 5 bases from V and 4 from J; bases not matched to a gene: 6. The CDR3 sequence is CASSPTGTRETQYF. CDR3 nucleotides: TGTGCCAGCAGCCCTACCGGGACTAGAGAGACCCAGTACTTC.

CDR3 sequence reads: CASSLPGLGILEEQFF. The CDR3 DNA reads TGCGCCAGCAGCCTACCGGGACTAGGGATTTTGGAGGAGCAGTTCTTC. This chain uses TRBV4-1 with TRBJ2-1; TRBD2 matches 8 bases. The CDR3 contains 16 residues. Germline lookup yields CDR1 MGHRA and CDR2 YSYEKL. The ends lost 4 bases at V and 10 bases at J; junction bases unmatched: 15.

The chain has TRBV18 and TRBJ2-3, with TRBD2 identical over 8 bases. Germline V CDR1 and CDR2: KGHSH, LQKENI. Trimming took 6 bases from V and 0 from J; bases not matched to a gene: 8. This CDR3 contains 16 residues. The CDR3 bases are TGTGCCAGCTCCCTTCTGCGGGGGGCTAGCACAGATACGCAGTATTTT. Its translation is CASSLLRGASTDTQYF.

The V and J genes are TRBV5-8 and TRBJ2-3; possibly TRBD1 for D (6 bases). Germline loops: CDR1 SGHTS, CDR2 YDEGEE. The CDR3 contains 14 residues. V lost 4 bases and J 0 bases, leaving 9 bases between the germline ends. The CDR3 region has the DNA TGTGCCAGCAGCCAGGGGCTTAGCACAGATACGCAGTATTTT. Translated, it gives CASSQGLSTDTQYF.

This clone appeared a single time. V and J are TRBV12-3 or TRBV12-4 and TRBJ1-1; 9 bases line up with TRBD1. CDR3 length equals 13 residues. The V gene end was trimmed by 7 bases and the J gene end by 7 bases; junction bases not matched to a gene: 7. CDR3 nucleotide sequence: TGTGCCAGCACTCTACAGGGGGCCGTTGAAGCTTTCTTT. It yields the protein CASTLQGAVEAFF.

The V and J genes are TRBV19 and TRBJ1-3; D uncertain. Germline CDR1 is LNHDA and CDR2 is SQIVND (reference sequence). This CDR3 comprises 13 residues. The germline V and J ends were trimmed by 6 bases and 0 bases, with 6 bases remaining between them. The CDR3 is CASSPSSGNTIYF. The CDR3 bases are TGTGCCAGTAGCCCGTCCTCTGGAAACACCATATATTTT.

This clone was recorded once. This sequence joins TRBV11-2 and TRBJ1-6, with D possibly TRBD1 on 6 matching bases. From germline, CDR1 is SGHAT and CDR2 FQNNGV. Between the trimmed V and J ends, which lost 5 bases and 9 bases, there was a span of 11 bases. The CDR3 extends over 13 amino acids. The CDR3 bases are TGTGCCAGCAGCCCCCGAGGGGGTTCACCCCTCCACTTT. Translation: CASSPRGGSPLHF.

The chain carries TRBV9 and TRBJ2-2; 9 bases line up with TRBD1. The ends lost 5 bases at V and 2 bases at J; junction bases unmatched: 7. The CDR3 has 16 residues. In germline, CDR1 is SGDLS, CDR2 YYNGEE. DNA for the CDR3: TGTGCCAGCAGTGAACAGGGGGCCATAAACACCGGGGAGCTGTTTTTT. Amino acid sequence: CASSEQGAINTGELFF.

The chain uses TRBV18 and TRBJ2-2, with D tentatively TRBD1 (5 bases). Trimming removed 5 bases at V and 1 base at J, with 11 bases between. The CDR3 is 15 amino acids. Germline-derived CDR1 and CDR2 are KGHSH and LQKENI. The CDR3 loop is CASSERQKNTGELFF. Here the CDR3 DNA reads TGTGCCAGCTCAGAAAGACAGAAGAACACCGGGGAGCTGTTTTTT.

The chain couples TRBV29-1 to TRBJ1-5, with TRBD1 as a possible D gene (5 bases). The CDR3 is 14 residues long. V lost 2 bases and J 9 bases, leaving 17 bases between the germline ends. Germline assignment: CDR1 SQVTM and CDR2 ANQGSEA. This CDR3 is CSVEFGSGKGPQHF. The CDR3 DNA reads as TGCAGCGTTGAATTTGGTTCAGGGAAGGGGCCCCAGCATTTT. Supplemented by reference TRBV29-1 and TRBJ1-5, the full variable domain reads SAVISQKPSRDICQRGTSLTIQCQVDSQVTMMFWYRQQPGQSLTLIATANQGSEATYESGFVIDKFPISRPNLTFSTLTVSNMSPEDSSIYLCSVEFGSGKGPQHFGDGTRLSIL.

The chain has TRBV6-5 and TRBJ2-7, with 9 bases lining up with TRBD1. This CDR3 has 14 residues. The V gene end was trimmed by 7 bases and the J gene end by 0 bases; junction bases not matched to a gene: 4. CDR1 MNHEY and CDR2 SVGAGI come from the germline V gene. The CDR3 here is CASKPGQGSYEQYF. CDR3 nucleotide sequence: TGTGCCAGCAAACCGGGACAGGGCTCCTACGAGCAGTACTTC.

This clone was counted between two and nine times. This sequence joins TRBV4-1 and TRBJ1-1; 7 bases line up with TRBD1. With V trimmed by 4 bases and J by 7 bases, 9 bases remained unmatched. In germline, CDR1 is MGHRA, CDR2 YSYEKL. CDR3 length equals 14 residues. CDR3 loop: CASSRPGQKGEAFF. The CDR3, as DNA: TGCGCCAGCAGCCGCCCGGGACAGAAAGGTGAAGCTTTCTTT.

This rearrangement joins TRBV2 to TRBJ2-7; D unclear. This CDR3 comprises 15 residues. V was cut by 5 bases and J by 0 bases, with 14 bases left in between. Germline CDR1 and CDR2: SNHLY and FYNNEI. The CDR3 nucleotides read TGTGCCAGCAGTTCGACCCTGTACAGCTCCTACGAGCAGTACTTC. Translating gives CASSSTLYSSYEQYF.

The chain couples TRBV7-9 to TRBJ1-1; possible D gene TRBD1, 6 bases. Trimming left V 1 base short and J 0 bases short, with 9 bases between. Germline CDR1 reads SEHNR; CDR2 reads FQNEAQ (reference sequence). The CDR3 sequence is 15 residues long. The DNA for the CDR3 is TGTGCCAGCAGCTTAGGGCAGGGGATGAACACTGAAGCTTTCTTT. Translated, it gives CASSLGQGMNTEAFF. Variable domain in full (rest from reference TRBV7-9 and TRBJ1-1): DTGVSQNPRHKITKRGQNVTFRCDPISEHNRLYWYRQTLGQGPEFLTYFQNEAQLEKSRLLSDRFSAERPKGSFSTLEIQRTEQGDSAMYLCASSLGQGMNTEAFFGQGTRLTVV.

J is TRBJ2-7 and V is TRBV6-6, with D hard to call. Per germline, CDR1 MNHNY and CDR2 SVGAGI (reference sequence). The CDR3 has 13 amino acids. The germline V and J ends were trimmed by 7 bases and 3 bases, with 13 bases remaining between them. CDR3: CASTPRRHYEQYF. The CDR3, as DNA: TGTGCCAGCACCCCGCGCAGACACTACGAGCAGTACTTC.

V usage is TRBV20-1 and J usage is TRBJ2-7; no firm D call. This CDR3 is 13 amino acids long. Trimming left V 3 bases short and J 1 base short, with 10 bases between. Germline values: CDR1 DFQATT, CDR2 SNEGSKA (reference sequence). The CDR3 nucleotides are TGCAGTGCTAGTCAACAGTGGTCCTACGAGCAGTACTTC. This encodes CSASQQWSYEQYF.

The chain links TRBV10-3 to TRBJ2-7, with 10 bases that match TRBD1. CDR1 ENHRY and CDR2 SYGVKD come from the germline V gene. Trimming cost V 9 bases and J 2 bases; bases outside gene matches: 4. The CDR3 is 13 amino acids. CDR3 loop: CAIKGQGTYEQYF. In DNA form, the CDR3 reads TGTGCCATAAAGGGACAGGGGACCTACGAGCAGTACTTC.

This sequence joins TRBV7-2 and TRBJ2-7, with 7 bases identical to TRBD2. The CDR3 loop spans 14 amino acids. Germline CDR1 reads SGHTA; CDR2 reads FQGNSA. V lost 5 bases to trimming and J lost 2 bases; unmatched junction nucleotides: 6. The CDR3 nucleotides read TGTGCCAGCAGCCCATCGACTAGCACCTACGAGCAGTACTTC. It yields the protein CASSPSTSTYEQYF.

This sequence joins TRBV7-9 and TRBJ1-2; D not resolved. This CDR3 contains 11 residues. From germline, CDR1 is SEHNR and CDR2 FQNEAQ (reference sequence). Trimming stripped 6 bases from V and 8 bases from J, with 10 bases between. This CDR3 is CASRLDEGYTF. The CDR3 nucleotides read TGTGCCAGCAGGTTGGATGAGGGCTACACCTTC.

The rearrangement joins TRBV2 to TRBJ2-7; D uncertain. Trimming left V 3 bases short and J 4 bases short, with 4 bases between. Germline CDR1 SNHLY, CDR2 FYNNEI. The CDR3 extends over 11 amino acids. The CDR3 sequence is CASSDRYEQYF. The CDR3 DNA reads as TGTGCCAGCAGTGACCGGTACGAGCAGTACTTC.

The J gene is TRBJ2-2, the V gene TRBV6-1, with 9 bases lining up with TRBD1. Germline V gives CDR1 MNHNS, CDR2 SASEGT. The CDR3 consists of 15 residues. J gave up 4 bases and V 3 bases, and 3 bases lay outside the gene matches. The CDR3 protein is CASSERTGVTGELFF. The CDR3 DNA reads TGTGCCAGCAGTGAGAGGACAGGGGTCACCGGGGAGCTGTTTTTT.

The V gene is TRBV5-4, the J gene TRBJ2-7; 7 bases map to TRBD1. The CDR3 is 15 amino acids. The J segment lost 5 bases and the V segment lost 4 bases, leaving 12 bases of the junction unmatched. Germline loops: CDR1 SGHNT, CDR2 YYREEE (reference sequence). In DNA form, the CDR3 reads TGTGCCAGCAGCCAACAGGGGAAGTTTGGCGACGAGCAGTACTTC. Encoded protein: CASSQQGKFGDEQYF.